In its sample, the clone carrying this T cell receptor (beta chain) was seen a few times. Its antigen is not identified. Sequencing targeted expressed TCRB transcripts, as all isolated RNA had been reverse transcribed. For naive, central memory and regulatory T cell samples, reads averaged around 3.5 million. Using immunoSEQ multiplex PCR, the repertoire was profiled, and TCRdb retains in-frame clones only, with some absent. Here the sample spans over 650,000 clones, about an eighth being singletons. Using CD45RO/CCR7/CD25/CD127/CD95/CD27, CD4+ naive, central memory, regulatory and stem cell-like memory cells were sorted. Every sorted population was more than 95% pure. The entry originates in a study of beta chain features in type 1 diabetes. Study-wide results and caveats: Junctions at VDJ sites from type 1 diabetes patients had fewer insertions and more deletions. TCRB CDR3s were moderately but significantly shorter in Type 1 diabetes patients in all four CD4+ subsets.

The sample taken for sequencing was naive CD4+ T cells from blood. The TCR sequence derives from a man aged 18 to 30 with type 1 diabetes.

DNA of the CDR3: TGTGCCAGCAGTCAGCAGCAGACTCACACTAGCACAGATACGCAGTATTTT. Translating gives CASSQQQTHTSTDTQYF. V is TRBV2 and J is TRBJ2-3; D is undetermined. CDR3 length: 17 amino acids. The V end was cut by 5 bases, the J end by 0 bases, with 18 bases between. The germline V gene encodes CDR1 SNHLY and CDR2 FYNNEI.